This paragraph reports one T cell receptor beta chain. The data were taken from a study of blood T cell repertoires in COVID-19. Study-level information: There were acute and convalescent COVID-19 samples, and they came from the United States, Italy and Spain. PBMCs, B-cell-depleted T cells, or T cells provided the cDNA or gDNA that made up the material.

This CDR3 spans 13 amino acids. Germline V lookup: CDR1 SQVTM, CDR2 ANQGSEA. Losses at the gene ends were 6 bases for V and 7 bases for J; bases not matched to a gene: 11. The assay was immunoSEQ multiplex PCR, and TCRdb's table has in-frame clones only and misses some. This sample has tens of thousands of clones, with roughly 74% found just once. The source of this sequence is an elderly woman with acute or convalescent COVID-19. Sequences were obtained from peripheral blood. The chain is built from TRBV29-1 and TRBJ1-2; 7 positions match TRBD1. In DNA, the CDR3 is TGCAGCGTATCTGGACAGGCGGTTGGTGGCTACACCTTC. This encodes CSVSGQAVGGYTF.